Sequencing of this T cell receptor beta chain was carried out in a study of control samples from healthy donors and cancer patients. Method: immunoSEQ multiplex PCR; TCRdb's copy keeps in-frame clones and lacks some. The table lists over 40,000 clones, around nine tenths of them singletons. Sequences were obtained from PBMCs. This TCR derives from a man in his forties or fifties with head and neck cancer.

CDR3 sequence: CASSLVVVAETQYF. Written as DNA, the CDR3 is TGTGCCAGCAGCTTGGTTGTTGTAGCTGAGACCCAGTACTTC. V and J are TRBV5-5 and TRBJ2-5, with D hard to call. Trimming removed 0 bases at V and 5 bases at J, with 11 bases between. CDR3 length equals 14 residues. CDR1 and CDR2 from the germline V gene are SGHKS and YYEKEE (reference sequence). Combining the CDR3 with reference TRBV5-5 and TRBJ2-5 gives the whole variable domain DAGVTQSPTHLIKTRGQQVTLRCSPISGHKSVSWYQQVLGQGPQFIFQYYEKEERGRGNFPDRFSARQFPNYSSELNVNALLLGDSALYLCASSLVVVAETQYFGPGTRLLVL.